These T cell receptor beta chains were read from a single sample in a study of shared clonotypes between healthy human individuals. The data were produced by immunoSEQ multiplex PCR, yet TCRdb's version contains in-frame clones alone and is incomplete. The repertoire has approximately 500,000 clones, roughly 80% of them found once; the top ten carry over 9.5%. Source material: PBMCs. Source of these receptors: a middle-aged woman in good health. Some clones in this sample may be carry-over from other donors' samples. Each CDR3 is given with its conserved first and last residue. D genes are given only for firm matches. Clone size is stated in some rows and not others, as once, few, many or a class when expanded.

clone_size: -; j_call: TRBJ2-7; d_call: -; cdr3_length: 11; v_call: TRBV10-3; cdr3_aa: CAISGGYEQYF; cdr3_nt: TGTGCCATCAGCGGGGGCTACGAGCAGTACTTC
clone_size: -; j_call: TRBJ2-2; d_call: TRBD1; cdr3_length: 15; v_call: TRBV28; cdr3_aa: CASSTRQGQIGELFF; cdr3_nt: TGTGCCAGCAGTACTCGACAGGGACAAATCGGGGAGCTGTTTTTT
clone_size: -; j_call: TRBJ2-1; d_call: -; cdr3_length: 11; v_call: TRBV20-1; cdr3_aa: CSARPGNEQFF; cdr3_nt: TGCAGTGCTAGACCGGGGAATGAGCAGTTCTTC
clone_size: -; j_call: TRBJ2-1; d_call: TRBD2; cdr3_length: 15; v_call: TRBV28; cdr3_aa: CAITSGRSGYNEQFF; cdr3_nt: TGTGCCATTACTAGCGGGAGATCGGGGTACAATGAGCAGTTCTTC
clone_size: -; j_call: TRBJ1-2; d_call: TRBD1; cdr3_length: 14; v_call: TRBV10-3; cdr3_aa: CAITAAQGEHGYTF; cdr3_nt: TGTGCCATCACAGCGGCACAGGGGGAACATGGCTACACCTTC
clone_size: -; j_call: TRBJ2-2; d_call: -; cdr3_length: 17; v_call: TRBV25-1; cdr3_aa: CASSEFEGASNTGELFF; cdr3_nt: TGTGCCAGCAGTGAATTCGAGGGAGCCTCGAACACCGGGGAGCTGTTTTTT
clone_size: -; j_call: TRBJ1-5; d_call: -; cdr3_length: 14; v_call: TRBV10-2; cdr3_aa: CASRDSPSNQPQHF; cdr3_nt: TGCGCCAGCAGGGACAGTCCTAGCAATCAGCCCCAGCATTTT
clone_size: -; j_call: TRBJ1-1; d_call: -; cdr3_length: 14; v_call: TRBV5-1; cdr3_aa: CASSPGEGGTEAFF; cdr3_nt: TGCGCCAGCAGCCCTGGGGAGGGCGGCACTGAAGCTTTCTTT
clone_size: -; j_call: TRBJ2-7; d_call: TRBD2; cdr3_length: 14; v_call: TRBV19; cdr3_aa: CASSRLLAGGEQYF; cdr3_nt: TGTGCCAGTAGTAGGTTGCTAGCGGGAGGGGAGCAGTACTTC
clone_size: -; j_call: TRBJ1-5; d_call: TRBD1; cdr3_length: 16; v_call: TRBV28; cdr3_aa: CASSQPGGSGNQPQHF; cdr3_nt: TGTGCCAGCAGTCAACCAGGGGGATCGGGCAATCAGCCCCAGCATTTT
clone_size: -; j_call: TRBJ1-5; d_call: -; cdr3_length: 15; v_call: TRBV19; cdr3_aa: CASSTRQSSNQPQHF; cdr3_nt: TGTGCCAGTAGTACCCGACAGTCGAGCAATCAGCCCCAGCATTTT
clone_size: -; j_call: TRBJ1-5; d_call: -; cdr3_length: 14; v_call: TRBV21-1; cdr3_aa: CASSKRNSNQPQHF; cdr3_nt: TGTGCCAGCAGCAAACGTAACAGCAATCAGCCCCAGCATTTT
clone_size: many; j_call: TRBJ1-2; d_call: -; cdr3_length: 12; v_call: TRBV28; cdr3_aa: CASSPNNYGYTF; cdr3_nt: TGTGCCAGCAGTCCGAATAACTATGGCTACACCTTC
clone_size: -; j_call: TRBJ2-7; d_call: -; cdr3_length: 15; v_call: TRBV14; cdr3_aa: CASSQVPGGVGEQYF; cdr3_nt: TGTGCCAGCAGCCAAGTCCCGGGGGGCGTAGGCGAGCAGTACTTC
clone_size: -; j_call: TRBJ2-7; d_call: TRBD2; cdr3_length: 15; v_call: TRBV4-2; cdr3_aa: CASSLEAGGLYERYF; cdr3_nt: TGTGCCAGCAGCTTAGAAGCGGGAGGGCTGTACGAGCGGTACTTC
clone_size: -; j_call: TRBJ2-7; d_call: -; cdr3_length: 10; v_call: TRBV28; cdr3_aa: CASRQWEQYF; cdr3_nt: TGTGCCAGCAGACAATGGGAGCAGTACTTC
clone_size: once; j_call: TRBJ2-3; d_call: -; cdr3_length: 14; v_call: TRBV5-1; cdr3_aa: CASSLRGVTDTQYF; cdr3_nt: TGCGCCAGCAGCCTTCGGGGTGTAACAGATACGCAGTATTTT
clone_size: -; j_call: TRBJ2-7; d_call: TRBD2; cdr3_length: 14; v_call: TRBV5-6; cdr3_aa: CASSLAGGRGEQYF; cdr3_nt: TGTGCCAGCAGCTTGGCGGGAGGTCGGGGCGAGCAGTACTTC
clone_size: once; j_call: TRBJ2-7; d_call: -; cdr3_length: 13; v_call: TRBV5-4; cdr3_aa: CASRVRGTYEQYF; cdr3_nt: TGTGCCAGCAGAGTGAGGGGCACCTACGAGCAGTACTTC
clone_size: -; j_call: TRBJ2-7; d_call: -; cdr3_length: 10; v_call: TRBV7-2; cdr3_aa: CASSGHEQYF; cdr3_nt: TGTGCCAGCAGCGGACACGAGCAGTACTTC
clone_size: -; j_call: TRBJ1-1; d_call: -; cdr3_length: 14; v_call: TRBV18; cdr3_aa: CASSRVGGSTEAFF; cdr3_nt: TGTGCCAGCTCACGGGTCGGGGGTAGCACTGAAGCTTTCTTT